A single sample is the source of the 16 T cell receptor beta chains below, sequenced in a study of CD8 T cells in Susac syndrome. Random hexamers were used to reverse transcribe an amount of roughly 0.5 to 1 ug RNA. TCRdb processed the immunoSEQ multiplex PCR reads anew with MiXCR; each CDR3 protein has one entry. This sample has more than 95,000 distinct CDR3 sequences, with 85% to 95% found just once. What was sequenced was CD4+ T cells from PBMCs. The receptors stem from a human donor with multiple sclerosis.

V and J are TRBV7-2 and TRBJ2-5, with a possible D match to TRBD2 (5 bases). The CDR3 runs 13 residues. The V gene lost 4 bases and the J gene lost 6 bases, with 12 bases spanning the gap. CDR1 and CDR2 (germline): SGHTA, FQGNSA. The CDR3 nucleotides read TGTGCCAGCAGCTCGGACCCGGGGAAGACCCAGTACTTC. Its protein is CASSSDPGKTQYF.

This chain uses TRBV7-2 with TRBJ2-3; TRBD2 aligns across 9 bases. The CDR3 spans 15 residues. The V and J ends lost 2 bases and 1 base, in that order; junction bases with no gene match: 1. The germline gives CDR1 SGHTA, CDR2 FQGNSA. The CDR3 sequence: CASSLIAGGTDTQYF. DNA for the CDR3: TGTGCCAGCAGCTTAATAGCGGGGGGCACAGATACGCAGTATTTT.

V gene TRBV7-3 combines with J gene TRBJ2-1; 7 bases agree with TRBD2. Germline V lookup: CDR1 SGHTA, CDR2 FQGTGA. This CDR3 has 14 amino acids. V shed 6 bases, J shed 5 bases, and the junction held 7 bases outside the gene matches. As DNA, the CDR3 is TGTGCCAGCAGTGGGGGGGGAGGCCACAATGAGCAGTTCTTC. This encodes CASSGGGGHNEQFF. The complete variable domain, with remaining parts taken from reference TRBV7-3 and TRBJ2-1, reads GAGVSQTPSNKVTEKGKYVELRCDPISGHTALYWYRQSLGQGPEFLIYFQGTGAADDSGLPNDRFFAVRPEGSVSTLKIQRTERGDSAVYLCASSGGGGHNEQFFGPGTRLTVL.

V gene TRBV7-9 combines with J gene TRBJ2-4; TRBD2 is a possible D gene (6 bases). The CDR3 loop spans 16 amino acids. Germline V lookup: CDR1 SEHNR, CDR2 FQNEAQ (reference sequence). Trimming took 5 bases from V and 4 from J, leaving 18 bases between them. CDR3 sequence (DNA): TGTGCCAGCAGCACCCGTTTGGGGCGGGAAAAAAACATTCAGTACTTC. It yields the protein CASSTRLGREKNIQYF.

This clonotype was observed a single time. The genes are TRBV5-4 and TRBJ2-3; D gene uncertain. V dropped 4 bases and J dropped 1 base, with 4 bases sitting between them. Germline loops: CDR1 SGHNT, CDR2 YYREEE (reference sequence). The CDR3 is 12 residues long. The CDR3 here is CASSIRTDTQYF. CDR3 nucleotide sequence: TGTGCCAGCAGCATACGCACAGATACGCAGTATTTT. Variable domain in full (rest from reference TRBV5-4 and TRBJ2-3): ETGVTQSPTHLIKTRGQQVTLRCSSQSGHNTVSWYQQALGQGPQFIFQYYREEENGRGNFPPRFSGLQFPNYSSELNVNALELDDSALYLCASSIRTDTQYFGPGTRLTVL.

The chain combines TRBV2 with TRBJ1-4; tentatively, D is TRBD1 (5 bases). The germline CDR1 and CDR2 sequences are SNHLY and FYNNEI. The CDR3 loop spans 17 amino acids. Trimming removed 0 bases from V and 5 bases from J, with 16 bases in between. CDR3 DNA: TGTGCCAGCAGTGAAGCGCTTCGGGGGGAATTAAATGAAAAACTGTTTTTT. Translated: CASSEALRGELNEKLFF.

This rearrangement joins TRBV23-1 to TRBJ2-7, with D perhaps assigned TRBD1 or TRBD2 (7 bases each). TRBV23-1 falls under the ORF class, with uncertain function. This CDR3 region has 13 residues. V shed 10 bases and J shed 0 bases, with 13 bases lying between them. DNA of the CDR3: TGCGCCACCCCAGGGGGGGCCTCCTACGAGCAGTACTTC. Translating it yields CATPGGASYEQYF.

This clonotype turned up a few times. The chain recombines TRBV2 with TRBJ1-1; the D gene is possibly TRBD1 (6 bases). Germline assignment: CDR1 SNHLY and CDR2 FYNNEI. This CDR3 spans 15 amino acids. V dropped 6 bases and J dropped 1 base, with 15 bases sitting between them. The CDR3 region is CASSPLGTRNTEAFF. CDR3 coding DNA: TGTGCCAGCAGCCCCCTTGGGACACGGAACACTGAAGCTTTCTTT. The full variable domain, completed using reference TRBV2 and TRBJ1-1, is EPEVTQTPSHQVTQMGQEVILRCVPISNHLYFYWYRQILGQKVEFLVSFYNNEISEKSEIFDDQFSVERPDGSNFTLKIRSTKLEDSAMYFCASSPLGTRNTEAFFGQGTRLTVV.

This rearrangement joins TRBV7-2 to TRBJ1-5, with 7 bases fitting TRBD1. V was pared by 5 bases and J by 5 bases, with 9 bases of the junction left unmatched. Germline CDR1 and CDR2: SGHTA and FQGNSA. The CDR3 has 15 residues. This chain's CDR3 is CASSVTTGTDQPQHF. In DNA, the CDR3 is TGTGCCAGCAGCGTTACGACAGGGACAGATCAGCCCCAGCATTTT.

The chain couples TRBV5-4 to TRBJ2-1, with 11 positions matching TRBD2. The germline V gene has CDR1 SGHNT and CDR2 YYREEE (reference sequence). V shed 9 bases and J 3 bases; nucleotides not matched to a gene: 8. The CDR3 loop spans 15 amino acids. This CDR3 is CATIAGGPGYNEQFF. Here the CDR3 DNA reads TGTGCCACCATAGCGGGGGGGCCGGGCTACAATGAGCAGTTCTTC.

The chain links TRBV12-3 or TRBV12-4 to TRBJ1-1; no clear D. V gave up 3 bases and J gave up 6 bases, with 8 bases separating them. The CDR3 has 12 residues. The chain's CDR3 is CASSFRRAEAFF. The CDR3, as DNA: TGTGCCAGCAGTTTTCGGAGAGCTGAAGCTTTCTTT.

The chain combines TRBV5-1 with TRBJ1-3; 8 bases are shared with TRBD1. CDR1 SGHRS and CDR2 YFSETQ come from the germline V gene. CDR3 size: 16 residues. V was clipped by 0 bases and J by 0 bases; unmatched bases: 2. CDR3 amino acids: CASSLGQGSSGNTIYF. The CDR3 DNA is TGCGCCAGCAGCTTGGGACAGGGGAGCTCTGGAAACACCATATATTTT.

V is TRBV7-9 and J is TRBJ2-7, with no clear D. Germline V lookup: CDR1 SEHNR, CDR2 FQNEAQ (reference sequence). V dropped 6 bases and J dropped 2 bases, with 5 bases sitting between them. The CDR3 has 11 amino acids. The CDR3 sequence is CASRNTYEQYF. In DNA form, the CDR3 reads TGTGCCAGCAGGAATACCTACGAGCAGTACTTC.

CDR3 DNA sequence: TGTGCCAGCCAGGACAGGGTTGGAAACACCATATATTTT. Translated, it gives CASQDRVGNTIYF. V and J are TRBV7-9 and TRBJ1-3; 8 nucleotides agree with TRBD1. Per germline, CDR1 SEHNR and CDR2 FQNEAQ (reference sequence). The CDR3 extends over 13 amino acids. V was pared by 8 bases and J by 3 bases, with 3 bases of the junction left unmatched.

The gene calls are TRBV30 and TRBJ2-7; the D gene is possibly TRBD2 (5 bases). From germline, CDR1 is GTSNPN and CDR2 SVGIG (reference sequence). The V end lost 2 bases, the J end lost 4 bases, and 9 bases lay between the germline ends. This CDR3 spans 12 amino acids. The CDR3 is CAWSKGDYEQYF. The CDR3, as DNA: TGTGCCTGGAGTAAGGGAGATTACGAGCAGTACTTC.

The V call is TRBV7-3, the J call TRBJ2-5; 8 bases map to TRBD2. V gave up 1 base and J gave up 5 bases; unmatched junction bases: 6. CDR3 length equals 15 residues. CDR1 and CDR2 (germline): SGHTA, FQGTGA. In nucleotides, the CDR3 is TGTGCCAGCAGCTTAAACGGGGGGGCCTCCGAGACCCAGTACTTC. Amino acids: CASSLNGGASETQYF.